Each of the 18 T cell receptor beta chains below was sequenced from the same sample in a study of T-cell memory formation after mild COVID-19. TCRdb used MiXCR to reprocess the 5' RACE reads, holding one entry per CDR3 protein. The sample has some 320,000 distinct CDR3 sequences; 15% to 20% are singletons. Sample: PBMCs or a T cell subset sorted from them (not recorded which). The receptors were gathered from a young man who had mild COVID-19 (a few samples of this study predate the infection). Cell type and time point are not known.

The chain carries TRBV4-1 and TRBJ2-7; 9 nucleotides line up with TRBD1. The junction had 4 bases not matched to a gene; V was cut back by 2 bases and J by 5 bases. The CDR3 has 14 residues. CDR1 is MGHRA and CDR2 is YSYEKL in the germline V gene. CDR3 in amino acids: CASSQTTGGHEQYV. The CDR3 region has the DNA TGCGCCAGCAGCCAAACAACAGGGGGCCACGAGCAGTACGTC.

The CDR3 loop is CASSRIRGSSTDTQYF. For the CDR3, the DNA is TGTGCCAGCAGCCGTATCAGGGGATCTAGCACAGATACGCAGTATTTT. The chain combines TRBV7-2 with TRBJ2-3, with D maybe TRBD1 (6 bases). Germline CDR1 and CDR2: SGHTA and FQGNSA. V was clipped by 5 bases and J by 0 bases, with 15 bases between them. The CDR3 spans 16 residues.

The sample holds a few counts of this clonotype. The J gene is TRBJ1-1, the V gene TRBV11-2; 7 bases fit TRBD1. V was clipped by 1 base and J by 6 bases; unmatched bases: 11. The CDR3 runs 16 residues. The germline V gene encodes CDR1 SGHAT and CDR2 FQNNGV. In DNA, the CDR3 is TGTGCCAGCAGCTTAGGTCGACAGGGTTCGGGCCCTGAAGCTTTCTTT. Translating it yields CASSLGRQGSGPEAFF.

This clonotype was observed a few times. CDR3 in DNA: TGTGCCGGACGAGCCGGGACAGGGGCTGGAAACACCATATATTTT. Translating it yields CAGRAGTGAGNTIYF. V gene TRBV2 combines with J gene TRBJ1-3, with TRBD1 identical over 10 bases. Trimming cost V 11 bases and J 2 bases; bases outside gene matches: 9. The germline gives CDR1 SNHLY, CDR2 FYNNEI. This CDR3 has 15 amino acids.

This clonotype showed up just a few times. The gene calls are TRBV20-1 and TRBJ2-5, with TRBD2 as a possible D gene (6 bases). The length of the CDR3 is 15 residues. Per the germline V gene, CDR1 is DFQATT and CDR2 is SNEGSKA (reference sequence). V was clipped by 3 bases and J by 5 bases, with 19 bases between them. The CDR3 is CSASVGGSSVETQYF. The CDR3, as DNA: TGCAGTGCTAGTGTTGGAGGGTCGTCGGTGGAGACCCAGTACTTC.

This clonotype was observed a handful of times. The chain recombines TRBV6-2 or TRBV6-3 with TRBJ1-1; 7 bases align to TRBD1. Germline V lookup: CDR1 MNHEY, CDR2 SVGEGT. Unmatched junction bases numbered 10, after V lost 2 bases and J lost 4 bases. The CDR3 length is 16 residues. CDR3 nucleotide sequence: TGTGCCAGCAGTTACACCTGGACAGGCGACGGCACTGAAGCTTTCTTT. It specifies CASSYTWTGDGTEAFF.

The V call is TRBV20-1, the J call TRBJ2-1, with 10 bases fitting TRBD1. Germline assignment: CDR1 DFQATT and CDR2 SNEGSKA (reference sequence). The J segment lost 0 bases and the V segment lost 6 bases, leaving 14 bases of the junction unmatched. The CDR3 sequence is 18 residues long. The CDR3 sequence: CSAQRGTGASSSYNEQFF. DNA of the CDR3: TGCAGTGCCCAGAGGGGGACAGGGGCCTCAAGCTCCTACAATGAGCAGTTCTTC.

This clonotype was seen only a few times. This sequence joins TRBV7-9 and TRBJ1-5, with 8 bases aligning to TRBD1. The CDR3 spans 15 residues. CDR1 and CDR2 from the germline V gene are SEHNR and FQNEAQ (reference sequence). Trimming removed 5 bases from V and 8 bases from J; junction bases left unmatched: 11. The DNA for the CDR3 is TGTGCCAGCAGCCCTCCGACAGGGGAGGGAAAGCCCCAGCATTTT. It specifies CASSPPTGEGKPQHF. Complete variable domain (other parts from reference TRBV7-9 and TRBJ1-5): DTGVSQNPRHKITKRGQNVTFRCDPISEHNRLYWYRQTLGQGPEFLTYFQNEAQLEKSRLLSDRFSAERPKGSFSTLEIQRTEQGDSAMYLCASSPPTGEGKPQHFGDGTRLSIL.

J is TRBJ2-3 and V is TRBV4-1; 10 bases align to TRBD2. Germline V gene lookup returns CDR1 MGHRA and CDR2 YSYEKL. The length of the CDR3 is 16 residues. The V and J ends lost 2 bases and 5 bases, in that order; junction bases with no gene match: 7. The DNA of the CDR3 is TGCGCCAGCAGCCAACTAGCGGGGGTGACAGGAGATACGCAGTATTTT. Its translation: CASSQLAGVTGDTQYF.

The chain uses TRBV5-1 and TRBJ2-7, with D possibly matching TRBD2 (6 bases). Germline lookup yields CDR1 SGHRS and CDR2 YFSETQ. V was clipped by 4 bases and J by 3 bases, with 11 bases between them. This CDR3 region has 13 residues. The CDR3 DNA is TGCGCCAGCAGCCCGGAGGGCAGCTACGAGCAGTACGTC. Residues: CASSPEGSYEQYV.

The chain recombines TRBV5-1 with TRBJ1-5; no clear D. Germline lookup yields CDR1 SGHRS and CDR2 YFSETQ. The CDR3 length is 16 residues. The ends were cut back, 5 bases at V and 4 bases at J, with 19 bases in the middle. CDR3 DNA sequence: TGCGCCAGCAGAGCAAGCCCCGGTCCGACAAATCAGCCCCAGCATTTT. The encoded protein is CASRASPGPTNQPQHF.

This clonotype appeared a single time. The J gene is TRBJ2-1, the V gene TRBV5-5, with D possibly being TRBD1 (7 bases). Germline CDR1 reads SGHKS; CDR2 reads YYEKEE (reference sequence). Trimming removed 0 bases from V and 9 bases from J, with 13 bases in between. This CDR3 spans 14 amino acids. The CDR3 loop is CASSLGAGGIEQFF. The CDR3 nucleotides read TGTGCCAGCAGCTTGGGAGCAGGGGGGATTGAGCAGTTCTTC.

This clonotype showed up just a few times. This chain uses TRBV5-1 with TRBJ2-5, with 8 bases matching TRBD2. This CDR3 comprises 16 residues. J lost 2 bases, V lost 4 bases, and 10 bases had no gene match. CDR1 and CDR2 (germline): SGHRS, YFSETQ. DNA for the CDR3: TGCGCCAGCAGCGACCCGGGAGGGGGTGTTCAAGAGACCCAGTACTTC. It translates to CASSDPGGGVQETQYF.

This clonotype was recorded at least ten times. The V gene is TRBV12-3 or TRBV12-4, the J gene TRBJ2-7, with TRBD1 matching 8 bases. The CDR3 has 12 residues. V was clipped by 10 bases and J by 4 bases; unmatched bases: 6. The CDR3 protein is CAIGTGEYEQYF. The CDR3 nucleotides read TGTGCCATCGGGACAGGAGAGTACGAGCAGTACTTC.

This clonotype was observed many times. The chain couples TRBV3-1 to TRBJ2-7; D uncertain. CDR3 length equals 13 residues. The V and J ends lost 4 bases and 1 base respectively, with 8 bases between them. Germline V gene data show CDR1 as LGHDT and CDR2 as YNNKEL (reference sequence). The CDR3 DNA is TGTGCCAGCAGCCCCTTTACTTCCTACGAGCAGTACTTC. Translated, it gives CASSPFTSYEQYF.

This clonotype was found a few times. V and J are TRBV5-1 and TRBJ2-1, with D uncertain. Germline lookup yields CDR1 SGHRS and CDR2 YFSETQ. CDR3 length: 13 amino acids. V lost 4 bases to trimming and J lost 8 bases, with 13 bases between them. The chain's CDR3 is CASSPAALDEQFF. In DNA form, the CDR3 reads TGCGCCAGCAGCCCCGCCGCTCTTGATGAGCAGTTCTTC.

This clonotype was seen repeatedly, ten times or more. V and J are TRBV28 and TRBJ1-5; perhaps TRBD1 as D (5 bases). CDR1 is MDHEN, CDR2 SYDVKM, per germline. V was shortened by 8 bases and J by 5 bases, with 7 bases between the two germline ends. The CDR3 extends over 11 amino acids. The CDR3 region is CASGTDQPQHF. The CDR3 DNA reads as TGTGCCAGCGGGACGGATCAGCCCCAGCATTTT. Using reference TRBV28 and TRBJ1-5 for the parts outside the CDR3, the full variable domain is DVKVTQSSRYLVKRTGEKVFLECVQDMDHENMFWYRQDPGLGLRLIYFSYDVKMKEKGDIPEGYSVSREKKERFSLILESASTNQTSMYLCASGTDQPQHFGDGTRLSIL.

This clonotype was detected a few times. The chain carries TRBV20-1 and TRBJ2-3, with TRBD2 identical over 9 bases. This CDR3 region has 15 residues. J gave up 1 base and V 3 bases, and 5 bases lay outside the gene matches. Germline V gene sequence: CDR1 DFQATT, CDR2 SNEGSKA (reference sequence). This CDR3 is CSASGSGGRTDTQYF. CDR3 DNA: TGCAGTGCTAGCGGGAGCGGGGGGCGCACAGATACGCAGTATTTT.